The present entry profiles one TCR beta chain with its context. Some clones are missing from TCRdb's copy, which holds only in-frame ones; the method was immunoSEQ multiplex PCR. The sample lists about 330,000 clones; 90% were seen once. The data were taken from a study of Ad26.COV2.S vaccination and SARS-CoV-2 variants. The wider study: The donor belonged to the COV1001 Ad26.COV2.S trial arm.

Treatment in this sample: over 15 received Ad26.COV2.S at low or high dose, single or two shots; 5 received placebo; per-sample allocation not given. Specimens were obtained on day 63 following the first vaccine or placebo injection. Vaccine was an Ad26 vector expressing Wuhan-strain SARS-CoV-2 spike. V was trimmed by 7 bases and J by 1 base, leaving 15 bases between them. Germline assignment: CDR1 SGHAT and CDR2 FQNNGV. This CDR3 is 15 amino acids long. The J gene is TRBJ2-3, the V gene TRBV11-2, with D perhaps matching TRBD1 (5 bases). Sequencing was performed on peripheral blood, taken in a trial of Ad26.COV2.S vaccine versus placebo. The receptor comes from a person between 18 and 60 years old who received the Ad26.COV2.S COVID-19 vaccine or a placebo. The DNA of the CDR3 is TGTGCCAGCAAACCTCGACAGCTCGGCACAGATACGCAGTATTTT. This gives the protein CASKPRQLGTDTQYF.